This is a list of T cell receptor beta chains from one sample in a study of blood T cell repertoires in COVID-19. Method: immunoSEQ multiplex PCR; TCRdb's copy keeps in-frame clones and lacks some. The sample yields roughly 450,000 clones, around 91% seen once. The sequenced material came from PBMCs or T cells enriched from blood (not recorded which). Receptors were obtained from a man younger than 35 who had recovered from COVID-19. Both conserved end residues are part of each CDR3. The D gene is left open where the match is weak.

CDR3: CASSFNGAEQYF; DNA: TGTGCCAGCAGCTTTAACGGTGCAGAGCAGTACTTC; D: NA; J: TRBJ2-7; V: TRBV27
CDR3: CASSDGGLAKNIQYF; DNA: TGTGCCAGCAGTGACGGGGGACTGGCCAAAAACATTCAGTACTTC; D: NA; J: TRBJ2-4; V: TRBV6-1
CDR3: CASSLAGGNTEAFF; DNA: TGTGCCAGCAGCTTAGCGGGGGGAAACACTGAAGCTTTCTTT; D: NA; J: TRBJ1-1; V: TRBV11-2
CDR3: CRIGVSYEQYF; DNA: TGCAGAATAGGGGTCTCCTACGAGCAGTACTTC; D: NA; J: TRBJ2-7; V: TRBV20-1
CDR3: CASSRSGGESYNEQFF; DNA: TGTGCCAGCAGCCGCAGCGGGGGCGAGTCCTACAATGAGCAGTTCTTC; D: TRBD2; J: TRBJ2-1; V: TRBV7-3
CDR3: CASRPGGRSNQPQHF; DNA: TGTGCCAGCAGGCCAGGGGGCAGGAGCAATCAGCCCCAGCATTTT; D: TRBD1; J: TRBJ1-5; V: TRBV28
CDR3: CASKGWGTGQPQHF; DNA: TGTGCCAGCAAAGGATGGGGAACGGGGCAGCCCCAGCATTTT; D: NA; J: TRBJ1-5; V: TRBV28
CDR3: CASSLTSGYQETQYF; DNA: TGTGCCAGCAGCTTGACTAGCGGGTACCAAGAGACCCAGTACTTC; D: TRBD2; J: TRBJ2-5; V: TRBV5-4
CDR3: CASSLAGDFNSLLHF; DNA: TGTGCCAGCAGTTTGGCCGGGGATTTCAATTCACTCCTCCACTTT; D: NA; J: TRBJ1-6; V: TRBV28
CDR3: CASSQLSTDTQYF; DNA: TGTGCCAGCAGCCAACTAAGCACAGATACGCAGTATTTT; D: NA; J: TRBJ2-3; V: TRBV3-1/TRBV3-2
CDR3: CASSVGTMAFF; DNA: TGTGCCAGCAGCGTCGGGACAATGGCTTTCTTT; D: NA; J: TRBJ1-1; V: TRBV11-2
CDR3: CASSDTGLLNTEAFF; DNA: TGTGCCAGCAGCGACACGGGACTCTTGAACACTGAAGCTTTCTTT; D: NA; J: TRBJ1-1; V: TRBV9
CDR3: CASSIVQGPQPQHF; DNA: TGTGCCAGTAGTATAGTCCAGGGGCCTCAGCCCCAGCATTTT; D: NA; J: TRBJ1-5; V: TRBV19
CDR3: CASGRHMNTEAFF; DNA: TGTGCCAGCGGGCGACACATGAACACTGAAGCTTTCTTT; D: NA; J: TRBJ1-1; V: TRBV28
CDR3: CASTPGLADNEQFF; DNA: TGTGCCAGCACCCCGGGACTAGCGGACAATGAGCAGTTCTTC; D: TRBD2; J: TRBJ2-1; V: TRBV5-4
CDR3: CASTEQGIANDGYTF; DNA: TGTGCCAGCACCGAACAGGGAATAGCAAACGATGGCTACACCTTC; D: NA; J: TRBJ1-2; V: TRBV2